Here is one TCR beta chain with its context. The antigen remains undetermined. The data were produced by immunoSEQ multiplex PCR, yet TCRdb's version contains in-frame clones alone and is incomplete. The repertoire includes 89,000 or so clones, roughly 84% of them detected once, and about 6% sits in the top ten. The record originates from a study of T cell responses to AZD1222 COVID-19 vaccine. Germline CDR1 and CDR2: LNHDA and SQIVND (reference sequence). This CDR3 is built from 17 residues. The V end lost 4 bases, the J end lost 9 bases, and 22 bases lay between the germline ends. The study's findings and limits: Distributed over spike, vaccine-associated CD4 TCRs predominated at 160-218 and 743-854. Donors in the cohort were predominantly white British and more often female, and clonal diversity was possibly underestimated.

The receptor was isolated from an adult who received the AZD1222 COVID-19 vaccine. V gene TRBV19 combines with J gene TRBJ1-6; D might be TRBD1 (5 bases). Sequenced here: peripheral blood, sampled 28 days after the second AZD1222 dose. The DNA of the CDR3 is TGTGCCAGTAGTACCCAAGACAGTACCCTTGTGGCTTCACCCCTCCACTTT. Amino acid sequence: CASSTQDSTLVASPLHF.